The 11 T cell receptor beta chains below come from one sample, sequenced in a study of shared clonotypes between healthy human individuals. This table comes from immunoSEQ multiplex PCR, and its TCRdb copy is limited to in-frame clones, with some not included. The sample yields roughly 500,000 clones, roughly 78% seen once. Specimen: PBMCs. The receptor set was obtained from a middle-aged woman in good health. Some clones in this sample may be carry-over from other donors' samples.

The chain is built from TRBV5-1 and TRBJ2-5, with D maybe TRBD1 (5 bases). The end of the DNA aligns better with TRBJ2-7, so the J call may be wrong. Germline lookup yields CDR1 SGHRS and CDR2 YFSETQ. CDR3 length: 14 residues. The CDR3 DNA sequence: TGCGCCAGCAGCGTATATTCAGGGATGTACGAGCAGTACTTC. Translating it yields CASSVYSGMYEQYF.

This clone was observed once. The rearrangement uses TRBV7-2 and TRBJ2-1, with 7 bases matching TRBD1. This CDR3 contains 15 residues. V lost 5 bases, J lost 2 bases, and 6 bases stayed unmatched. CDR1 is SGHTA and CDR2 is FQGNSA in the germline V gene. CDR3 sequence reads: CASSKQGITYNEQFF. The CDR3, as DNA: TGTGCCAGCAGCAAACAGGGGATCACCTACAATGAGCAGTTCTTC.

The chain links TRBV25-1 to TRBJ1-2, with D unresolved. CDR1 MGHDK and CDR2 SYGVNS come from the germline V gene. The CDR3 runs 13 residues. V lost 4 bases, J lost 4 bases, and 10 bases lay in between. The CDR3 loop is CASSVSGSYGYTF. In DNA form, the CDR3 reads TGTGCCAGCAGTGTGTCGGGCAGCTATGGCTACACCTTC.

In DNA form, the CDR3 reads TGTGCCAGTACCCCGGGAAACTCCTACAATGAGCAGTTCTTC. Protein product: CASTPGNSYNEQFF. The chain links TRBV19 to TRBJ2-1, with D perhaps matching TRBD2 (5 bases). The CDR3 has 14 residues. The ends were cut back, 7 bases at V and 0 bases at J, with 10 bases in the middle. Germline V gene data show CDR1 as LNHDA and CDR2 as SQIVND (reference sequence).

This chain connects TRBV7-6 to TRBJ2-1, with D possibly matching TRBD1 (5 bases). Germline CDR1 SGHVS, CDR2 FNYEAQ. This CDR3 is 12 amino acids long. Between the trimmed V and J ends, which lost 3 bases and 8 bases, there was a span of 8 bases. The CDR3 DNA reads TGTGCCAGCAGCTTTGTAGGGGATGAGCAGTTCTTC. This sequence encodes CASSFVGDEQFF.

The chain is built from TRBV4-1 and TRBJ1-1; D remains ambiguous. The CDR3 consists of 14 residues. Deletions cut 2 bases from V and 1 base from J, with 8 bases between. Germline CDR1 reads MGHRA; CDR2 reads YSYEKL. The CDR3 loop is CASSQHSQNTEAFF. CDR3 nucleotide sequence: TGCGCCAGCAGCCAACACAGCCAGAACACTGAAGCTTTCTTT.

V gene TRBV7-2 combines with J gene TRBJ2-6, with 7 bases identical to TRBD2. The CDR3 covers 15 residues. Losses at the gene ends were 0 bases for V and 13 bases for J; bases not matched to a gene: 9. In germline, CDR1 is SGHTA, CDR2 FQGNSA. The CDR3 spells CASSLAGGALGVLTF. CDR3 nucleotide sequence: TGTGCCAGCAGCTTAGCGGGAGGGGCATTGGGGGTCCTGACTTTC.

This clone was counted once. The gene calls are TRBV7-8 and TRBJ2-3, with 8 bases identical to TRBD2. The germline V gene has CDR1 SGHVS and CDR2 FQNEAQ. The CDR3 contains 15 residues. Trimming removed 5 bases from V and 1 base from J; junction bases left unmatched: 5. The CDR3 sequence is CASSKGLGGTDTQYF. Written as DNA, the CDR3 is TGTGCCAGCAGCAAGGGACTAGGCGGCACAGATACGCAGTATTTT.

The chain recombines TRBV7-9 with TRBJ2-1; tentative D call: TRBD1 (6 bases). V lost 2 bases and J 4 bases, leaving 12 bases between the germline ends. From germline, CDR1 is SEHNR and CDR2 FQNEAQ (reference sequence). This CDR3 spans 15 amino acids. Here the CDR3 DNA reads TGTGCCAGCAGCTTACAAGGGGGTTGGTACAATGAGCAGTTCTTC. This gives the protein CASSLQGGWYNEQFF.

This chain joins TRBV23-1 and TRBJ1-5; unclear D gene. TRBV23-1 belongs to the ORF category, with a function that is uncertain. The CDR3 loop spans 16 amino acids. V was pared by 7 bases and J by 4 bases, with 20 bases between. CDR3 in amino acids: CASTKNTGPFNQPQHF. CDR3 bases: TGCGCCAGCACGAAGAACACCGGTCCCTTTAATCAGCCCCAGCATTTT.

The chain has TRBV10-3 and TRBJ2-7; 8 bases are shared with TRBD1. CDR3 length: 14 amino acids. Germline V gene data show CDR1 as ENHRY and CDR2 as SYGVKD. V gave up 6 bases and J gave up 3 bases; unmatched junction bases: 7. In DNA form, the CDR3 reads TGTGCCATCAGCGTAACGGGACAGGTCTACGAGCAGTACTTC. Translating gives CAISVTGQVYEQYF.